This T cell receptor (beta chain) was captured in a study of CD8 T cells in Susac syndrome (dated by TCRdb to about 2019). With respect to the entire study: Among the sequenced Susac syndrome patients, more than five had clinically active disease and roughly eight were in clinical remission. At the time of blood withdrawal, Susac syndrome patients were either therapy-naive, taking corticosteroids (with some also receiving IVIg), or on IVIg alone. Repertoire sequencing was used to test whether CD8+ T cell activation and differentiation in Susac syndrome was antigen driven. CD8+ T cell repertoire clonality was compared between about a dozen healthy donors, approximately 14 Susac syndrome patients and 15 multiple sclerosis patients. Study-wide findings and limitations: Roughly 17 and five Susac-specific public clones were found in the total CD8+ and CD8+ TEMRA repertoires, respectively. Susac syndrome CD8+ repertoires showed clonal expansion, highest in CD8+ TEMRA cells and greater in clinically active than remitting patients. The number of individuals in the TCR sequencing and HLA analysis was recognized as being relatively small.

RNA was extracted using the RNeasy kit, and about 0.5 to 1 microgram was reverse transcribed with random hexamers. The immunoSEQ multiplex PCR assay, covering 54 Vbeta and 13 Jbeta segments, was used to amplify TCR beta CDR3 regions. PCR amplification bias was corrected by using a synthetic template baseline for primer optimization and computational correction. As for the authors' bioinformatics: Reads were assigned to V, D and J genes according to IMGT and analyzed in immunoSEQ Analyzer, with only productive sequences retained. Clonality was calculated as one minus the Shannon entropy normalized by log2 of the number of productive unique sequences. For each patient and control, public and private clones were evaluated within the 100 most prevalent clones. Clones were defined as Susac-specific if absent from the healthy and MS cohorts, from approximately 1,100 published viral clones and from other ImmuneACCESS disease sequences. Through fastp at Q25 and MiXCR, TCRdb rebuilt clones from the public reads, retaining in-frame beta chains. Entries are consolidated by CDR3 protein sequence, retaining the most common genes and DNA. These V and J calls derive from TCRdb rather than the authors' analysis. The sample table contains 95,000 to 150,000 distinct CDR3 sequences; only one count was recorded for about 95% of them. The top ten clonotypes cover 0.25% to 0.3% of the sample.

High-throughput TCR beta sequencing profiled peripheral blood CD8+ and CD4+ T cells from healthy donors, Susac syndrome patients and multiple sclerosis patients. The Susac syndrome patients fulfilled recently defined diagnostic criteria for definite or probable disease. Bulk CD8+ and CD4+ T cells were purified by magnetic negative isolation, whereas CD8+ TEMRA cells were enriched by FACS. Blood was drawn into EDTA tubes, processed within 24 hours, and PBMCs were isolated by density gradient centrifugation. PBMCs intended for TCR sequencing were cryopreserved in liquid nitrogen and were subsequently thawed in a 37 degrees C water bath. The sorted or isolated CD4+, CD8+ and CD8+ TEMRA cells reached a purity of at least 90%. Concerning this clonotype: This clone's antigen is unknown. There are no base qualities to consult, and no much larger clone falls within one base.

The TCR originated in a human donor with Susac syndrome. Sequenced: CD8+ T cells from PBMCs.

CDR3 loop: CASSPVLTGAYEQYF. The sequence in DNA is TGTGCCAGCAGCCCAGTGTTGACAGGGGCCTACGAGCAGTACTTC. Recombination connected TRBV3-1 to TRBJ2-7; 8 nucleotides in the junction match TRBD1. The cysteine opens and the phenylalanine closes a CDR3 of 15 amino acids. The retained sequence is limited to the CDR3, 45 bases, with the frame set at the first base. V is cut back by 4 bases and J by 2 bases, with 7 bases in the junction unmatched. CDR1 and CDR2, looked up from the germline V gene (reference sequence), are LGHDT and YNNKEL.